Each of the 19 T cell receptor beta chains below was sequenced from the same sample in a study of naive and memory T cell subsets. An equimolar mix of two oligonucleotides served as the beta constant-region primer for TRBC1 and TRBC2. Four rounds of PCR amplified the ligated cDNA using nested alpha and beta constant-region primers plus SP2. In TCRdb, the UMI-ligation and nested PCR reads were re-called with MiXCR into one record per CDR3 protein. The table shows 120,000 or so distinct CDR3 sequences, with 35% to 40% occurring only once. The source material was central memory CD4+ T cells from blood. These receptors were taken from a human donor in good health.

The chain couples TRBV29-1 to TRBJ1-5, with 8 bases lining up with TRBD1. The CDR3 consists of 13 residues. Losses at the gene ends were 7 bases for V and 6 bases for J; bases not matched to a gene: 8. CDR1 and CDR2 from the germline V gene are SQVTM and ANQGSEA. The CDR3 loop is CSAADRGVQPQHF. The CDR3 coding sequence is TGCAGCGCTGCCGACAGGGGAGTTCAGCCCCAGCATTTT. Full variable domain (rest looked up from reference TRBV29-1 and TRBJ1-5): SAVISQKPSRDICQRGTSLTIQCQVDSQVTMMFWYRQQPGQSLTLIATANQGSEATYESGFVIDKFPISRPNLTFSTLTVSNMSPEDSSIYLCSAADRGVQPQHFGDGTRLSIL.

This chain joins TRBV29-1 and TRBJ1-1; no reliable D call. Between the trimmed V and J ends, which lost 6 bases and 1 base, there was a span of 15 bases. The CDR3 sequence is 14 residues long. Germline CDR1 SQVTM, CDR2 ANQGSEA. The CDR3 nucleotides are TGCAGCGTAAAAGAGGGTCCATGGAACACTGAAGCTTTCTTT. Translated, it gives CSVKEGPWNTEAFF.

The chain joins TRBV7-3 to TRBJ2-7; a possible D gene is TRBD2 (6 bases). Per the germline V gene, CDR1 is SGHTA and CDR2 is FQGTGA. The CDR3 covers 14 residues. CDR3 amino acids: CASSRDAGTYEQYF. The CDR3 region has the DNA TGTGCTTCATCGAGGGACGCGGGGACCTACGAGCAGTACTTC.

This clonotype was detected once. The CDR3 DNA reads as TGCGCCAGCAGCCAAGAAGGTAGGAAAGTCAGTGAGCAGTTCTTC. Protein sequence: CASSQEGRKVSEQFF. The rearrangement links TRBV4-1 to TRBJ2-1; no clear D. CDR1 is MGHRA and CDR2 is YSYEKL in the germline V gene. Trimming took off 0 bases at V and 9 bases at J, with 15 bases between the two ends. CDR3 length equals 15 residues.

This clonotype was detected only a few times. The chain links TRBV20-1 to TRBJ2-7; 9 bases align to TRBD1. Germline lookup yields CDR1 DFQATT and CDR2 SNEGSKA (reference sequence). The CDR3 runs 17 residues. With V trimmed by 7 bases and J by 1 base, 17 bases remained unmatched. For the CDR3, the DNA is TGCAGTGTTACCACCACTTCCGGGACAGGGCTTTCCTACGAGCAGTACTTC. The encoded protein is CSVTTTSGTGLSYEQYF.

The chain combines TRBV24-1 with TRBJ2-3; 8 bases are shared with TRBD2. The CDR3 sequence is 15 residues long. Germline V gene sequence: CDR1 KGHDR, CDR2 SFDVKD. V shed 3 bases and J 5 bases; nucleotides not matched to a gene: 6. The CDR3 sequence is CATSDSAGGRDTQYF. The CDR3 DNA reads TGTGCCACCAGTGATAGTGCGGGAGGCAGAGATACGCAGTATTTT.

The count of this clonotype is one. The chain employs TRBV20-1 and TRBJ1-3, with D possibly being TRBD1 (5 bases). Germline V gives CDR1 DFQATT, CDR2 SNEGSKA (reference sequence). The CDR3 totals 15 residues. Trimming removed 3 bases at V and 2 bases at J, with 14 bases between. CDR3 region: CSASRSGQAGNTIYF. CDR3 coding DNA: TGCAGTGCTAGCCGGTCCGGACAAGCTGGAAACACCATATATTTT.

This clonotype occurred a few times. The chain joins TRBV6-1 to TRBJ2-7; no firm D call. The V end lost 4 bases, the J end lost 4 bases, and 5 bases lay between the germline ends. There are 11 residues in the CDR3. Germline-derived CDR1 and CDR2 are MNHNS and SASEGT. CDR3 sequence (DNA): TGTGCCAGCAGTGTAGTATACGAGCAGTACTTC. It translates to CASSVVYEQYF.

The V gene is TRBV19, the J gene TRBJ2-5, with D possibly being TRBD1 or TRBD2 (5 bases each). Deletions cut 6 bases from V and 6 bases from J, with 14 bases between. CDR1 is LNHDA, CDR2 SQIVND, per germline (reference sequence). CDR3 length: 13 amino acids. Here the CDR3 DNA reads TGTGCCAGTAGCACATCAGGGAGAAAGACCCAGTACTTC. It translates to CASSTSGRKTQYF.

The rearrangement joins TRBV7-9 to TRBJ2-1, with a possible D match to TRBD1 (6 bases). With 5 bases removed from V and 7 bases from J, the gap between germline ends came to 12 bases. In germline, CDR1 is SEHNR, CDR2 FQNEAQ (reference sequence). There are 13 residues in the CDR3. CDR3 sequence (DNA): TGTGCCAGCAGCCCCCTCGACAGGAATGAGCAGTTCTTC. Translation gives CASSPLDRNEQFF.

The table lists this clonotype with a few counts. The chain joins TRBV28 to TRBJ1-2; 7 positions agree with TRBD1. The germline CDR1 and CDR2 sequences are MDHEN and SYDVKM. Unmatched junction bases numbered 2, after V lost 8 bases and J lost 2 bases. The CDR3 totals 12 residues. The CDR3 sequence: CASDRDNYGYTF. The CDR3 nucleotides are TGTGCCAGCGACAGGGACAACTATGGCTACACCTTC.

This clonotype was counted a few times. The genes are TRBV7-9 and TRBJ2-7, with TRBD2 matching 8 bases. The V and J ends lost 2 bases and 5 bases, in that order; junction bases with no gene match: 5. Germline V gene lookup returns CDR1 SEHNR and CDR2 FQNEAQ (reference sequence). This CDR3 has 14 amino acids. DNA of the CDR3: TGTGCCAGCAGCTTAACCAGCGGGAGCCACGAGCAGTACTTC. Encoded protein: CASSLTSGSHEQYF.

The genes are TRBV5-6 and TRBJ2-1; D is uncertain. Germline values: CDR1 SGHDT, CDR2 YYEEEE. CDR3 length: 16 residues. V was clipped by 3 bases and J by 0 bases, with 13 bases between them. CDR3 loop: CASSSSLTGSYNEQFF. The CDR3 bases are TGTGCCAGCAGCTCCTCACTCACCGGCTCCTACAATGAGCAGTTCTTC.

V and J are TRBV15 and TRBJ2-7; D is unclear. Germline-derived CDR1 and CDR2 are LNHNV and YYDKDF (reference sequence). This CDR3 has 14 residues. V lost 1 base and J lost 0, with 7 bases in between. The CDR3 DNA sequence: TGTGCCACCAGCAGAGGAGGCTTCTCCTACGAGCAGTACTTC. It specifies CATSRGGFSYEQYF.

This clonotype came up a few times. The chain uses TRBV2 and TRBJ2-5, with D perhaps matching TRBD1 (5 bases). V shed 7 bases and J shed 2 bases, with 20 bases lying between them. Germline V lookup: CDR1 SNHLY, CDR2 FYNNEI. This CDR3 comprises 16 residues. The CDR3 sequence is CASNPLPRVTQETQYF. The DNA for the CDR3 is TGTGCCAGCAACCCTCTCCCCAGGGTAACTCAAGAGACCCAGTACTTC.

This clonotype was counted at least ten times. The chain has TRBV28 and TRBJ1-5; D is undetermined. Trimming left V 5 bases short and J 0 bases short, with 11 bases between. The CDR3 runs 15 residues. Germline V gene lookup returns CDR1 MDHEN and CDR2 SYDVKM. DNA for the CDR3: TGTGCCAGCAGTCGTTCAGGAGTTAGCAATCAGCCCCAGCATTTT. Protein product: CASSRSGVSNQPQHF.

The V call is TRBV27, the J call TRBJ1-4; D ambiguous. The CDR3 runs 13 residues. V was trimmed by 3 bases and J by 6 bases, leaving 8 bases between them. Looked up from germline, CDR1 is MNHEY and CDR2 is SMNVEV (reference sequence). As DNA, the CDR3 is TGTGCCAGCAGTTTTACCCGCGATGAAAAACTGTTTTTT. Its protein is CASSFTRDEKLFF.

CDR3 loop: CSVAAQDRAITGELFF. In nucleotides, the CDR3 is TGCAGCGTCGCCGCGCAGGACAGGGCAATAACCGGGGAGCTGTTTTTT. V usage is TRBV29-1 and J usage is TRBJ2-2, with TRBD1 matching 8 bases. The CDR3 is made up of 16 amino acids. The germline V gene encodes CDR1 SQVTM and CDR2 ANQGSEA. After removal of 6 bases from V and 5 bases from J, the junction contained 14 bases not matched to a gene.

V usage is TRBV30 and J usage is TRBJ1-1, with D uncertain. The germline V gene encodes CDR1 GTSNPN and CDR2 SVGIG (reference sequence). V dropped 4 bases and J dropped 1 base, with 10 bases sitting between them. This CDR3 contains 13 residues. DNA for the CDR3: TGTGCCTGGACAGGTCGGCGGAACACTGAAGCTTTCTTT. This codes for CAWTGRRNTEAFF.